These 18 T cell receptor beta chains share one sample of origin, sequenced in a study of shared clonotypes between healthy human individuals. Repertoires were generated with immunoSEQ multiplex PCR, while TCRdb's copy carries only in-frame clones and drops some. The profile shows some 2 million clones, 90% to 95% of them singletons. Sequencing was carried out using naive CD4+ T cells sorted from blood. Regarding subset: CD45RA+ positively selected. The receptors come from a man aged 18 to 35 in good health.

The rearrangement uses TRBV11-2 and TRBJ2-5; 11 bases are shared with TRBD2. This CDR3 has 15 residues. Germline V lookup: CDR1 SGHAT, CDR2 FQNNGV. Unmatched junction bases numbered 4, after V lost 3 bases and J lost 4 bases. As DNA, the CDR3 is TGTGCCAGCAGCTTTAGCGGGGGGGCCCGAGAGACCCAGTACTTC. Amino acid sequence: CASSFSGGARETQYF.

The chain uses TRBV5-6 and TRBJ1-4; unclear D gene. The V end lost 4 bases, the J end lost 12 bases, and 19 bases lay between the germline ends. The germline V gene encodes CDR1 SGHDT and CDR2 YYEEEE. This CDR3 is built from 14 residues. The CDR3 spells CASSGPDQSGELFF. The DNA for the CDR3 is TGTGCCAGCAGCGGGCCGGATCAGTCCGGGGAACTGTTTTTT.

The chain joins TRBV6-5 to TRBJ1-6; D is ambiguous. V gave up 3 bases and J gave up 6 bases, with 9 bases separating them. Germline CDR1 and CDR2: MNHEY and SVGAGI. The CDR3 totals 14 residues. This CDR3 reads CASSYFEFNSPLHF. For the CDR3, the DNA is TGTGCCAGCAGTTATTTTGAGTTTAATTCACCCCTCCACTTT.

The CDR3 DNA reads TGCGCCAGCAGCCAAGGTCGACAGGGGGTGACCGGGGAGCTGTTTTTT. The encoded protein is CASSQGRQGVTGELFF. The V gene is TRBV4-1, the J gene TRBJ2-2, with TRBD1 identical over 9 bases. The V gene end was trimmed by 1 base and the J gene end by 5 bases; junction bases not matched to a gene: 5. The CDR3 is 16 amino acids. Germline values: CDR1 MGHRA, CDR2 YSYEKL.

In the case of this clone: This CDR3 is also generated by other DNA sequences in the sample. The rearrangement uses TRBV5-1 and TRBJ2-7; no clear D. The CDR3 contains 12 residues. CDR1 and CDR2 from the germline V gene are SGHRS and YFSETQ. V shed 0 bases and J shed 5 bases, with 6 bases lying between them. The CDR3: CASSLDSHEQYF. DNA of the CDR3: TGCGCCAGCAGCTTGGACAGCCACGAGCAGTACTTC.

The chain uses TRBV6-5 and TRBJ1-1; the D is unclear. In germline, CDR1 is MNHEY, CDR2 SVGAGI. The V gene lost 6 bases and the J gene lost 6 bases, with 11 bases spanning the gap. The CDR3 has 12 residues. The CDR3 here is CASSLTNSEAFF. As DNA, the CDR3 is TGTGCCAGCAGCCTAACAAATTCTGAAGCTTTCTTT.

The chain is built from TRBV9 and TRBJ2-2; D gene unclear. CDR1 SGDLS and CDR2 YYNGEE come from the germline V gene. This CDR3 has 14 amino acids. V was shortened by 4 bases and J by 3 bases, with 10 bases between the two germline ends. The CDR3 sequence: CASSLGFYTGELFF. In DNA, the CDR3 is TGTGCCAGCAGCTTGGGTTTTTACACCGGGGAGCTGTTTTTT.

This clone came up once. The CDR3 reads CASSLVLLGYGYTF. The CDR3 region has the DNA TGTGCCAGCAGCTTAGTCCTATTGGGGTATGGCTACACCTTC. This chain links TRBV7-9 with TRBJ1-2; no reliable D call. The CDR3 is 14 residues long. Trimming took off 1 base at V and 5 bases at J, with 11 bases between the two ends. Germline CDR1 is SEHNR and CDR2 is FQNEAQ (reference sequence).

This clone came up once. The CDR3 loop reads CASSPRGAAGTEAFF. In nucleotides, the CDR3 is TGTGCCAGTAGCCCCCGGGGGGCGGCGGGCACTGAAGCTTTCTTT. V gene TRBV19 combines with J gene TRBJ1-1, with D maybe TRBD1 (6 bases). Germline V gene lookup returns CDR1 LNHDA and CDR2 SQIVND (reference sequence). V shed 6 bases and J shed 4 bases, with 18 bases lying between them. This CDR3 has 15 residues.

The V gene is TRBV6-4, the J gene TRBJ2-3; no clear D. Germline V gene sequence: CDR1 MRHNA, CDR2 SNTAGT. V gave up 8 bases and J gave up 1 base, with 10 bases separating them. The CDR3 sequence is 13 residues long. CDR3 loop: CASSATRTDTQYF. The CDR3 region has the DNA TGTGCCAGCTCAGCTACCCGCACAGATACGCAGTATTTT.

This clone was detected only once. The V and J genes are TRBV6-1 and TRBJ1-2; TRBD1 might be the D (5 bases). From germline, CDR1 is MNHNS and CDR2 SASEGT. Trimming left V 4 bases short and J 8 bases short, with 20 bases between. This CDR3 region has 15 residues. CDR3: CASSAGEGNLGGYTF. CDR3 coding DNA: TGTGCCAGCAGTGCGGGCGAGGGGAATCTAGGAGGCTACACCTTC.

The chain couples TRBV6-1 to TRBJ1-2; no firm D call. Trimming stripped 5 bases from V and 2 bases from J, with 12 bases between. Germline V lookup: CDR1 MNHNS, CDR2 SASEGT. The CDR3 loop spans 14 amino acids. CDR3 nucleotides: TGTGCCAGCAGTCGTCCCGGGGTCAACTATGGCTACACCTTC. It translates to CASSRPGVNYGYTF.

The chain recombines TRBV19 with TRBJ1-3, with unresolved D. V lost 5 bases, J lost 1 base, and 9 bases lay in between. Germline CDR1 and CDR2: LNHDA and SQIVND (reference sequence). There are 14 residues in the CDR3. The CDR3 nucleotides are TGTGCCAGTAGTGTACAAGGTTCTGGAAACACCATATATTTT. Translated: CASSVQGSGNTIYF.

The gene calls are TRBV5-1 and TRBJ2-5; the D gene is possibly TRBD2 (5 bases). CDR3 size: 15 residues. CDR1 is SGHRS and CDR2 is YFSETQ in the germline V gene. Trimming cost V 0 bases and J 0 bases, with 9 bases left between them. The CDR3 region has the DNA TGCGCCAGCAGCTTGGCGGGGTTGTACCAAGAGACCCAGTACTTC. It codes for CASSLAGLYQETQYF. Complete variable domain (other parts from reference TRBV5-1 and TRBJ2-5): KAGVTQTPRYLIKTRGQQVTLSCSPISGHRSVSWYQQTPGQGLQFLFEYFSETQRNKGNFPGRFSGRQFSNSRSEMNVSTLELGDSALYLCASSLAGLYQETQYFGPGTRLLVL.

About this clone: The same CDR3 can be traced to other DNA sequences in this sample. The chain has TRBV25-1 and TRBJ2-3, with 7 bases that match TRBD2. J was trimmed by 2 bases and V by 4 bases; bases with no gene match: 3. Germline loops: CDR1 MGHDK, CDR2 SYGVNS. This CDR3 spans 14 amino acids. In DNA, the CDR3 is TGTGCCAGCAGTGTCGGGGGGTCCACAGATACGCAGTATTTT. Its protein product is CASSVGGSTDTQYF.

A note on this clone: The sample holds other DNA sequences that translate to the same CDR3. The chain carries TRBV7-9 and TRBJ1-2, with D possibly being TRBD1 (5 bases). The CDR3 is 13 residues long. Germline CDR1 SEHNR, CDR2 FQNEAQ (reference sequence). V lost 5 bases, J lost 2 bases, and 9 bases lay in between. CDR3 in amino acids: CASSPGLNYGYTF. CDR3 DNA sequence: TGTGCCAGCAGCCCGGGACTGAACTATGGCTACACCTTC.

On this clone itself: The same CDR3 is also encoded by other DNA sequences in this sample. The rearrangement joins TRBV5-6 to TRBJ1-3; 7 bases align to TRBD1. The CDR3 contains 15 residues. Germline V CDR1 and CDR2: SGHDT, YYEEEE. Losses at the gene ends were 0 bases for V and 2 bases for J; bases not matched to a gene: 2. In DNA, the CDR3 is TGTGCCAGCAGCTTGGGACAGGGTGCTGGAAACACCATATATTTT. This encodes CASSLGQGAGNTIYF.

The CDR3 region is CAWGGQQETQYF. In DNA form, the CDR3 reads TGTGCCTGGGGGGGACAGCAAGAGACCCAGTACTTC. The chain has TRBV30 and TRBJ2-5; 7 bases fit TRBD1. CDR1 GTSNPN and CDR2 SVGIG come from the germline V gene (reference sequence). V dropped 5 bases and J dropped 2; count of bases not matched to a gene: 2. The CDR3 consists of 12 residues.